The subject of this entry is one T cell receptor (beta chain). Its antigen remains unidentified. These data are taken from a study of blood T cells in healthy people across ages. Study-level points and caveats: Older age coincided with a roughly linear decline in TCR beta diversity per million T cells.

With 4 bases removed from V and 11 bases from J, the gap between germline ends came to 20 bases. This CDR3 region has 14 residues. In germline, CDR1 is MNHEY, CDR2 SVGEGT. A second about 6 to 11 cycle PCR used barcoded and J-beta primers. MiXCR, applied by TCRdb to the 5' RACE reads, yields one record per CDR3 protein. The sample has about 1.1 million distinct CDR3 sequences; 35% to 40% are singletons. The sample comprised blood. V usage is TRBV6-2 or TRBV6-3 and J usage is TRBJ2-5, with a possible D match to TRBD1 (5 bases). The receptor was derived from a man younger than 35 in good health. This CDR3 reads CASSFQTGGDEQYF. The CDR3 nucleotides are TGTGCCAGCAGTTTTCAAACAGGCGGCGATGAGCAGTACTTC.